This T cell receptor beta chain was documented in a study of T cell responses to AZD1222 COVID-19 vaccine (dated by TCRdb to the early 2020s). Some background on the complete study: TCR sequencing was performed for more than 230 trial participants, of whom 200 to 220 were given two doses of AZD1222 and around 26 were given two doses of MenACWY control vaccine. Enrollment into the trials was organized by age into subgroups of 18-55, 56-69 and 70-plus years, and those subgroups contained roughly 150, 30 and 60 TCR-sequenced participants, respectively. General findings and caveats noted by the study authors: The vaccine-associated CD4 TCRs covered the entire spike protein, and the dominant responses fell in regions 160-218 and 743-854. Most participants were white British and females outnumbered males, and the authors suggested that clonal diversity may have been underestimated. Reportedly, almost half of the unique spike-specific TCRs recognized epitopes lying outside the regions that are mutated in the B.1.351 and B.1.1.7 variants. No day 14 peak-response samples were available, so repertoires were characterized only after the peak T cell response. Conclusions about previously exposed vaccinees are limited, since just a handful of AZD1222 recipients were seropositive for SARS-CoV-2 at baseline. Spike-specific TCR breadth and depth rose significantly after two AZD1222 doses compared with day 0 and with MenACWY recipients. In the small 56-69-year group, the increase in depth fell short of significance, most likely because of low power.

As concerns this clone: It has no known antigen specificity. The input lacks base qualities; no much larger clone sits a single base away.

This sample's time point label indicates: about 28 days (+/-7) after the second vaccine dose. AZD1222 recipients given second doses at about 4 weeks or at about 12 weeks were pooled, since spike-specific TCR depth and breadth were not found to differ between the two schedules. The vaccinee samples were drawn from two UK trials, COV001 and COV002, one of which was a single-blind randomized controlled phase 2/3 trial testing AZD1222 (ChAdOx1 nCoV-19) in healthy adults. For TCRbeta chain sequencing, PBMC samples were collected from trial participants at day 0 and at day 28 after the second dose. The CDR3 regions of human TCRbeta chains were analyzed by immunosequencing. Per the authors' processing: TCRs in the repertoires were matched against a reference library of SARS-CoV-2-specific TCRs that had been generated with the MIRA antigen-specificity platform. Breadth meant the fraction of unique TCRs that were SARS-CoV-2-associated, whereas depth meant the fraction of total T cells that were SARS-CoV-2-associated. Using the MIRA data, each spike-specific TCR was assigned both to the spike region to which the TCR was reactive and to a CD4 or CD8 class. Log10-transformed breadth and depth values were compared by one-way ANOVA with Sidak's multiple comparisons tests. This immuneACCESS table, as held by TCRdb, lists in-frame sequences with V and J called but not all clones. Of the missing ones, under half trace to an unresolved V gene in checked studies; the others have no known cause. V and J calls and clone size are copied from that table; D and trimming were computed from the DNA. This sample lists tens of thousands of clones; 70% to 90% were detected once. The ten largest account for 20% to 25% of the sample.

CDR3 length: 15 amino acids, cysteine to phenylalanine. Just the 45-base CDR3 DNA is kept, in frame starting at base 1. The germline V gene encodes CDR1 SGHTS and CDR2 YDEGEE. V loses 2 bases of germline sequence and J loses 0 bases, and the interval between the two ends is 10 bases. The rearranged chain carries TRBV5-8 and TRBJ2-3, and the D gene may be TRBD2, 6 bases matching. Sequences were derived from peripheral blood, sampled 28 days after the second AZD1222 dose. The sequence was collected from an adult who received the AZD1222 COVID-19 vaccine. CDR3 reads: CASSFGGISTDTQYF. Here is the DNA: TGTGCCAGCAGCTTCGGCGGGATTAGCACAGATACGCAGTATTTT.